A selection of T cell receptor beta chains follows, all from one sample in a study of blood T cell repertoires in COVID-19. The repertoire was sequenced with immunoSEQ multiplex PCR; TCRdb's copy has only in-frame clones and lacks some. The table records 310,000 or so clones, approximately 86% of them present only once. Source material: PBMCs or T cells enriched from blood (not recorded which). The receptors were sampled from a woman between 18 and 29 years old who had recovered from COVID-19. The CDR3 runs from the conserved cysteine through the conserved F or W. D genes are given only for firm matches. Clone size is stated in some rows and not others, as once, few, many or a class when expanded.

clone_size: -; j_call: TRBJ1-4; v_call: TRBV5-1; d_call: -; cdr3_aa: CASSPAQGYEKLFF; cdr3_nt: TGCGCCAGCAGCCCTGCCCAGGGGTACGAAAAACTGTTTTTT
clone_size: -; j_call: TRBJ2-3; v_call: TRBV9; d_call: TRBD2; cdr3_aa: CASSAKSGSPLDTQYF; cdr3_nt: TGTGCCAGCAGCGCGAAAAGCGGGAGCCCCCTGGATACGCAGTATTTT
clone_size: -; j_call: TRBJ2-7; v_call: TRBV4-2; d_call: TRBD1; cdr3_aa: CASSPTQGQGTYEQYF; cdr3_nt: TGTGCCAGCAGTCCCACCCAGGGACAGGGAACCTACGAGCAGTACTTC
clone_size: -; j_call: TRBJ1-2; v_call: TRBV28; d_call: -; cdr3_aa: CASSFPLGPEGYTF; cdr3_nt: TGTGCCAGCAGTTTTCCTCTGGGGCCGGAGGGCTACACCTTC
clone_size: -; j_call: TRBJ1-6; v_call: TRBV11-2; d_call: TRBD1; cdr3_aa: CASSWDSYNSPLHF; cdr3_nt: TGTGCCAGCAGCTGGGACAGCTATAATTCACCCCTCCACTTT
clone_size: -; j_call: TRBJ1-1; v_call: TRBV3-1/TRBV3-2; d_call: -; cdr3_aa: CASSRFLDLNTEAFF; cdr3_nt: TGTGCCAGCAGCCGATTTCTGGACTTGAACACTGAAGCTTTCTTT
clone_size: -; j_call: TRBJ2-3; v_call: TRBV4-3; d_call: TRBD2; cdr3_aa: CASSQGNLAGGGDTQYF; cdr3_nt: TGCGCCAGCAGCCAAGGAAACCTAGCGGGAGGGGGGGATACGCAGTATTTT
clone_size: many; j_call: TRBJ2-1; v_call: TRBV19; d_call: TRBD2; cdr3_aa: CASSIMVAGGPNNEQFF; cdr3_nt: TGTGCCAGTAGTATAATGGTAGCGGGAGGGCCCAACAATGAGCAGTTCTTC
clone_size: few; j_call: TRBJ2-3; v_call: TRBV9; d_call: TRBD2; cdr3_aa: CASSLSGKTDTQYF; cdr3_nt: TGTGCCAGCAGCCTCAGCGGGAAAACAGATACGCAGTATTTT
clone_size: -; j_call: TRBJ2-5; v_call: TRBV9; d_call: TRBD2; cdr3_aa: CASSVGVRGRKGETQYF; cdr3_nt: TGTGCCAGCAGCGTAGGGGTTCGCGGGAGAAAGGGTGAGACCCAGTACTTC
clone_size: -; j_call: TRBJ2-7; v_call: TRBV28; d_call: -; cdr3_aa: CASRGGSYEQYF; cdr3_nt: TGTGCCAGCAGAGGGGGCTCCTACGAGCAGTACTTC
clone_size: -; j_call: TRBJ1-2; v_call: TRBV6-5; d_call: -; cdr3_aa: CASSPPGRDGYTF; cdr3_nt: TGTGCCAGCAGTCCCCCGGGGAGAGATGGCTACACCTTC
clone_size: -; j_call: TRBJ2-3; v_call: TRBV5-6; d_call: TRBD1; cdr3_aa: CASSTYQGVVDTQYF; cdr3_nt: TGTGCCAGCAGCACGTATCAGGGGGTGGTAGATACGCAGTATTTT
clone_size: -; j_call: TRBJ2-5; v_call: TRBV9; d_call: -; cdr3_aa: CASSVNTRETQYF; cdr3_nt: TGTGCCAGCAGCGTAAACACCAGGGAGACCCAGTACTTC
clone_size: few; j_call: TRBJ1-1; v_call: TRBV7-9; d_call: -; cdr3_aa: CASSLDPGTEAFF; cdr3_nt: TGTGCCAGCAGCTTAGATCCGGGCACTGAAGCTTTCTTT
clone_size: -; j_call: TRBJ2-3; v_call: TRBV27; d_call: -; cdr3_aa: CASSLSRGTDTQYF; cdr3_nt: TGTGCCAGCAGTTTATCTAGGGGGACAGATACGCAGTATTTT
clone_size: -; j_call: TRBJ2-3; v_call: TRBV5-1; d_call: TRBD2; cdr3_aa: CASSPWVREGVDTQYF; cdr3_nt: TGCGCCAGCAGCCCCTGGGTCCGGGAGGGGGTAGATACGCAGTATTTT
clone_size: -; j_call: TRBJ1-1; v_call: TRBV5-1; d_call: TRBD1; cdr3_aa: CASSPGTGDPNTEAFF; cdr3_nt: TGCGCCAGCAGCCCAGGGACAGGGGACCCGAACACTGAAGCTTTCTTT
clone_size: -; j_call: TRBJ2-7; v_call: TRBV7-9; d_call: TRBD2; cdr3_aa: CASSRLAGGSYEQYF; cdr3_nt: TGTGCCAGCAGCCGGTTAGCGGGGGGGAGTTACGAGCAGTACTTC
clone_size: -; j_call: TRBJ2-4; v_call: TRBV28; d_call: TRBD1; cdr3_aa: CASSPTTYRGPKNIQYF; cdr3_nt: TGTGCCAGCAGTCCCACCACCTACAGGGGACCCAAAAACATTCAGTACTTC
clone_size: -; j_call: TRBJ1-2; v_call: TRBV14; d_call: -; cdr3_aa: CASSRTRGSQYGYTF; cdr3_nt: TGTGCCAGCAGCCGGACGCGCGGGAGTCAATATGGCTACACCTTC
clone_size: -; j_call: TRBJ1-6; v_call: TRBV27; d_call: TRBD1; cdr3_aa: CASSPFSLYGTDKISSYNSPLHF; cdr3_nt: TGTGCCAGCAGTCCATTCAGTCTTTACGGGACAGACAAAATAAGCTCCTATAATTCACCCCTCCACTTT
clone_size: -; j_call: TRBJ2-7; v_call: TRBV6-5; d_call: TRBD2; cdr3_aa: CASSLTSGSLYEQYF; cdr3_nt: TGTGCCAGCAGCCTAACTAGCGGGAGTTTGTACGAGCAGTACTTC
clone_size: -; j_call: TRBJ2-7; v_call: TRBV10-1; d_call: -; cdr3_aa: CASTGAYEQYF; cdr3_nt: TGCGCCAGCACTGGAGCCTACGAGCAGTACTTC
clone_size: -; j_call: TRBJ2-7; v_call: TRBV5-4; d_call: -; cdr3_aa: CASSLGGPSYERYF; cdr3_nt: TGTGCCAGCAGCTTGGGTGGCCCGTCCTACGAGCGGTACTTC